One and the same sample provided the 30 T cell receptor beta chains below, sequenced in a study of T cell responses to AZD1222 COVID-19 vaccine. The method was immunoSEQ multiplex PCR; TCRdb's version includes in-frame clones alone and lacks a portion of them. Among roughly 150,000 clones, approximately 90% were seen once, and the ten largest hold 1.8%. This specimen was peripheral blood, taken on day 0 of AZD1222 vaccination. The source of these receptors is an adult in good health.

This chain joins TRBV2 and TRBJ2-1; 10 positions match TRBD2. Per germline, CDR1 SNHLY and CDR2 FYNNEI. The CDR3 loop spans 17 amino acids. V gave up 4 bases and J gave up 2 bases; unmatched junction bases: 8. CDR3 DNA: TGTGCCAGCAGTGTACGACTAAGCGGGAGGGCCTACAATGAGCAGTTCTTC. It is translated as CASSVRLSGRAYNEQFF.

This chain links TRBV4-3 with TRBJ2-7; D is unclear. V was shortened by 1 base and J by 1 base, with 11 bases between the two germline ends. The CDR3 length is 15 residues. Germline CDR1 and CDR2: LGHNA and YSLEER. In DNA, the CDR3 is TGCGCCAGCAGCCAAGGGGTTCAGGTTTCCTACGAGCAGTACTTC. It is translated as CASSQGVQVSYEQYF.

The rearrangement uses TRBV28 and TRBJ1-1, with D unclear. In germline, CDR1 is MDHEN, CDR2 SYDVKM. This CDR3 contains 18 residues. Trimming took off 0 bases at V and 4 bases at J, with 21 bases between the two ends. The DNA for the CDR3 is TGTGCCAGCAGTTTATGGGAACCAGGAAACCTTTTTCGCACTGAAGCTTTCTTT. It yields the protein CASSLWEPGNLFRTEAFF.

This chain joins TRBV2 and TRBJ1-1, with a possible D match to TRBD1 (6 bases). Per the germline V gene, CDR1 is SNHLY and CDR2 is FYNNEI. CDR3 length: 12 residues. The V gene lost 9 bases and the J gene lost 1 base, with 9 bases spanning the gap. CDR3 sequence (DNA): TGTGCCAGACAGGGTGCGAACACTGAAGCTTTCTTT. Protein: CARQGANTEAFF.

The genes are TRBV24-1 and TRBJ2-2; 9 bases match TRBD2. The CDR3 sequence is 19 residues long. Germline CDR1 is KGHDR and CDR2 is SFDVKD. V shed 5 bases and J 0 bases; nucleotides not matched to a gene: 12. CDR3 DNA sequence: TGTGCCACCAGTGGTCCAGCGGGAGGTCTGACCACGAACACCGGGGAGCTGTTTTTT. The encoded protein is CATSGPAGGLTTNTGELFF.

The chain has TRBV27 and TRBJ1-4, with a tentative D call TRBD1 (6 bases). In germline, CDR1 is MNHEY, CDR2 SMNVEV (reference sequence). This CDR3 is 17 amino acids long. Trimming removed 2 bases at V and 2 bases at J, with 15 bases between. CDR3 region: CASSLIGQGITNEKLFF. Here the CDR3 DNA reads TGTGCCAGCAGTTTAATCGGCCAGGGGATCACTAATGAAAAACTGTTTTTT.

The V call is TRBV19, the J call TRBJ1-5, with 8 bases identical to TRBD1. The V gene's germline CDR1 is LNHDA and CDR2 SQIVND (reference sequence). V shed 6 bases and J 3 bases; nucleotides not matched to a gene: 4. The CDR3 loop spans 14 amino acids. The CDR3 sequence: CASSQTGVNQPQHF. DNA of the CDR3: TGTGCCAGTAGCCAGACAGGGGTCAATCAGCCCCAGCATTTT.

The rearrangement uses TRBV7-3 and TRBJ1-1; D remains unclear. Trimming shortened V by 4 bases and J by 1 base, and 7 bases separated the two germline ends. There are 13 residues in the CDR3. From germline, CDR1 is SGHTA and CDR2 FQGTGA. The CDR3 sequence is CASSSRQNTEAFF. CDR3 coding DNA: TGTGCCAGCAGCTCCCGACAGAACACTGAAGCTTTCTTT. Full variable domain (outside the CDR3, taken from reference TRBV7-3 and TRBJ1-1): GAGVSQTPSNKVTEKGKYVELRCDPISGHTALYWYRQSLGQGPEFLIYFQGTGAADDSGLPNDRFFAVRPEGSVSTLKIQRTERGDSAVYLCASSSRQNTEAFFGQGTRLTVV.

J is TRBJ2-1 and V is TRBV11-3; D call uncertain. The CDR3 is 13 residues long. Trimming left V 1 base short and J 3 bases short, with 4 bases between. Germline CDR1 reads SGHNT; CDR2 reads YENEEA. In DNA, the CDR3 is TGTGCCAGCAGCTTAGGCGGCTACAATGAGCAGTTCTTC. Encoded protein: CASSLGGYNEQFF. The entire variable domain, with the rest obtained from reference TRBV11-3 and TRBJ2-1, is as follows: EAGVVQSPRYKIIEKKQPVAFWCNPISGHNTLYWYLQNLGQGPELLIRYENEEAVDDSQLPKDRFSAERLKGVDSTLKIQPAELGDSAVYLCASSLGGYNEQFFGPGTRLTVL.

This chain joins TRBV5-1 and TRBJ1-1, with 9 bases identical to TRBD1. CDR3 size: 14 residues. J was trimmed by 5 bases and V by 4 bases; bases with no gene match: 6. Germline loops: CDR1 SGHRS, CDR2 YFSETQ. CDR3 sequence reads: CASSRGTGRTEAFF. The CDR3 region has the DNA TGCGCCAGCAGCCGAGGGACAGGGAGAACTGAAGCTTTCTTT.

This clone showed up just a few times. The chain recombines TRBV11-2 with TRBJ2-7; TRBD1 might be the D (5 bases). There are 16 residues in the CDR3. The V gene's germline CDR1 is SGHAT and CDR2 FQNNGV. Trimming pared 6 bases from V and 4 bases from J, leaving 22 bases between. The CDR3 DNA sequence: TGTGCCAGCAGTCCAATCAAGTGGGGCGGAAGATACGAGCAGTACTTC. It codes for CASSPIKWGGRYEQYF.

The chain has TRBV2 and TRBJ1-2, with D unclear. V lost 6 bases, J lost 4 bases, and 6 bases lay in between. The CDR3 loop spans 11 amino acids. Germline V gene sequence: CDR1 SNHLY, CDR2 FYNNEI. CDR3 coding DNA: TGTGCCAGCAGGGCAGCCTATGGCTACACCTTC. Translating it yields CASRAAYGYTF.

CDR3 bases: TGTGCCAGCAGCCTAGGGATAGCCACCCCTAATGAAAAACTGTTTTTT. Protein: CASSLGIATPNEKLFF. J is TRBJ1-4 and V is TRBV7-2; D gene uncertain. Trimming shortened V by 5 bases and J by 3 bases, and 16 bases separated the two germline ends. Germline assignment: CDR1 SGHTA and CDR2 FQGNSA. The CDR3 extends over 16 amino acids.

This chain connects TRBV7-3 to TRBJ2-2; perhaps TRBD2 as D (6 bases). Per germline, CDR1 SGHTA and CDR2 FQGTGA. This CDR3 is built from 15 residues. The V end lost 2 bases, the J end lost 5 bases, and 12 bases lay between the germline ends. The CDR3 DNA follows: TGTGCCAGCAGCTTATCCGGGAGTGAGACCGGGGAGCTGTTTTTT. Protein sequence: CASSLSGSETGELFF.

V usage is TRBV5-1 and J usage is TRBJ2-7; 10 bases are shared with TRBD1. V lost 4 bases to trimming and J lost 4 bases; unmatched junction nucleotides: 8. CDR3 length: 15 amino acids. CDR1 and CDR2 (germline): SGHRS, YFSETQ. The CDR3 bases are TGCGCCAGCAGCGTGACAGGGGGCAATTCTTACGAGCAGTACTTC. Encoded protein: CASSVTGGNSYEQYF.

The rearrangement uses TRBV12-3 or TRBV12-4 and TRBJ2-1; the D gene is possibly TRBD2 (5 bases). V was trimmed by 10 bases and J by 10 bases, leaving 17 bases between them. The CDR3 covers 12 residues. Written as DNA, the CDR3 is TGTGCCACCTTGGGGAGCAGCCCCGAGCAGTTCTTC. Translated: CATLGSSPEQFF.

This chain uses TRBV4-1 with TRBJ2-7, with D uncertain. CDR3 length equals 15 residues. The V end was cut by 1 base, the J end by 0 bases, with 10 bases between. Germline assignment: CDR1 MGHRA and CDR2 YSYEKL. CDR3 DNA sequence: TGCGCCAGCAGCCAAGGGCTGGCAGTCTCCTACGAGCAGTACTTC. This encodes CASSQGLAVSYEQYF.

The V call is TRBV5-1, the J call TRBJ2-7; D unclear. With 0 bases removed from V and 4 bases from J, the gap between germline ends came to 8 bases. Germline V CDR1 and CDR2: SGHRS, YFSETQ. This CDR3 region has 13 residues. For the CDR3, the DNA is TGCGCCAGCAGCTTGGATTGGCGATACGAGCAGTACTTC. This codes for CASSLDWRYEQYF. The whole variable domain, filled in from reference TRBV5-1 and TRBJ2-7, reads KAGVTQTPRYLIKTRGQQVTLSCSPISGHRSVSWYQQTPGQGLQFLFEYFSETQRNKGNFPGRFSGRQFSNSRSEMNVSTLELGDSALYLCASSLDWRYEQYFGPGTRLTVT.

The V call is TRBV7-9, the J call TRBJ2-1; 10 bases are a match to TRBD2. The CDR3 covers 19 residues. The J segment lost 0 bases and the V segment lost 0 bases, leaving 8 bases of the junction unmatched. In germline, CDR1 is SEHNR, CDR2 FQNEAQ (reference sequence). The CDR3 nucleotides are TGTGCCAGCAGCTTAGCGGGTACTAGCGGGAAGAGCTCCTACAATGAGCAGTTCTTC. Translation: CASSLAGTSGKSSYNEQFF. The variable domain in full, completed from reference TRBV7-9 and TRBJ2-1, reads DTGVSQNPRHKITKRGQNVTFRCDPISEHNRLYWYRQTLGQGPEFLTYFQNEAQLEKSRLLSDRFSAERPKGSFSTLEIQRTEQGDSAMYLCASSLAGTSGKSSYNEQFFGPGTRLTVL.

The chain uses TRBV28 and TRBJ2-1, with 11 bases that match TRBD2. Germline assignment: CDR1 MDHEN and CDR2 SYDVKM. The CDR3 is made up of 17 amino acids. The trim removed 5 bases at V and 3 bases at J, leaving 9 bases unmatched. CDR3 bases: TGTGCCAGCAGTCCAAACCTCGGGACTAGCGGCTACAATGAGCAGTTCTTC. Translation gives CASSPNLGTSGYNEQFF.

This clone has only one observation. Here the CDR3 reads CASSQEPSTSGKGYTF. CDR3 in DNA: TGCGCCAGCAGCCAGGAACCCTCGACATCAGGGAAAGGCTACACCTTC. This chain uses TRBV4-1 with TRBJ1-2; D is possibly TRBD1 (5 bases). The CDR3 spans 16 residues. V lost 3 bases, J lost 8 bases, and 22 bases lay in between. Germline CDR1 MGHRA, CDR2 YSYEKL.

The chain links TRBV12-3 or TRBV12-4 to TRBJ1-1; D is possibly TRBD1 (5 bases). The germline V and J ends were trimmed by 6 bases and 6 bases, with 14 bases remaining between them. The CDR3 length is 13 residues. The CDR3 spells CASSLQAPAEAFF. CDR3 DNA: TGTGCCAGCAGCCTACAGGCCCCGGCTGAAGCTTTCTTT.

V usage is TRBV12-5 and J usage is TRBJ1-2; 7 bases map to TRBD1. V trimming: 2 bases; J trimming: 5 bases; junction bases outside the gene matches: 5. CDR1 is LGHNT and CDR2 is FRNRAP in the germline V gene. This CDR3 is built from 14 residues. The CDR3 DNA is TGTGCTAGTGGTTTGCACAGGGGTGGATATGGCTACACCTTC. It is translated as CASGLHRGGYGYTF.

The chain has TRBV9 and TRBJ2-5; no firm D call. The CDR3 totals 12 residues. Germline V gene data show CDR1 as SGDLS and CDR2 as YYNGEE. V dropped 0 bases and J dropped 5 bases, with 5 bases sitting between them. CDR3 sequence (DNA): TGTGCCAGCAGCGTAGACATGGAGACCCAGTACTTC. Protein sequence: CASSVDMETQYF. The full variable domain, its missing parts supplied by reference TRBV9 and TRBJ2-5, is DSGVTQTPKHLITATGQRVTLRCSPRSGDLSVYWYQQSLDQGLQFLIQYYNGEERAKGNILERFSAQQFPDLHSELNLSSLELGDSALYFCASSVDMETQYFGPGTRLLVL.

V and J are TRBV6-2 or TRBV6-3 and TRBJ1-1; maybe TRBD1 (6 bases). Germline V gene lookup returns CDR1 MNHEY and CDR2 SVGEGT. With 0 bases removed from V and 4 bases from J, the gap between germline ends came to 15 bases. The CDR3 totals 16 residues. CDR3 in amino acids: CASSYSQLQGGTEAFF. In nucleotides, the CDR3 is TGTGCCAGCAGTTACTCCCAACTCCAAGGGGGCACTGAAGCTTTCTTT.

In this sample, this clone turned up once. The chain links TRBV24-1 to TRBJ2-3; a weak D match, TRBD1 (6 bases). Trimming took off 3 bases at V and 0 bases at J, with 15 bases between the two ends. The CDR3 totals 17 residues. CDR1 and CDR2 (germline): KGHDR, SFDVKD. The CDR3 DNA reads TGTGCCACCAGTGATCAACAGGGAACTCTTAGCACAGATACGCAGTATTTT. This gives the protein CATSDQQGTLSTDTQYF.

V and J are TRBV5-4 and TRBJ2-5, with D possibly matching TRBD1 (5 bases). Per the germline V gene, CDR1 is SGHNT and CDR2 is YYREEE (reference sequence). V lost 1 base and J 5 bases, leaving 12 bases between the germline ends. This CDR3 is 14 amino acids long. CDR3 sequence: CASSLTGLSETQYF. The CDR3 region has the DNA TGTGCCAGCAGCTTGACAGGCCTGTCTGAGACCCAGTACTTC.

This chain joins TRBV2 and TRBJ1-5, with a weak D call TRBD1 (6 bases). The CDR3 totals 15 residues. CDR1 is SNHLY, CDR2 FYNNEI, per germline. Deletions cut 6 bases from V and 3 bases from J, with 15 bases between. CDR3 region: CASSAPGQDNQPQHF. The CDR3 DNA sequence: TGTGCCAGCAGCGCACCGGGACAAGACAATCAGCCCCAGCATTTT.

J is TRBJ1-5 and V is TRBV7-8; 7 nucleotides agree with TRBD1. V dropped 6 bases and J dropped 0; count of bases not matched to a gene: 5. CDR3 length: 15 residues. Germline loops: CDR1 SGHVS, CDR2 FQNEAQ. This CDR3 is CASRGTAHSNQPQHF. The CDR3, as DNA: TGTGCCAGCAGGGGGACAGCCCATAGCAATCAGCCCCAGCATTTT.

The chain carries TRBV5-1 and TRBJ1-6; D gene ambiguous. The CDR3 length is 16 residues. From germline, CDR1 is SGHRS and CDR2 YFSETQ. Trimming pared 0 bases from V and 5 bases from J, leaving 12 bases between. The chain's CDR3 is CASSLAPAGDNSPLHF. CDR3 bases: TGCGCCAGCAGCTTGGCCCCAGCCGGAGATAATTCACCCCTCCACTTT.